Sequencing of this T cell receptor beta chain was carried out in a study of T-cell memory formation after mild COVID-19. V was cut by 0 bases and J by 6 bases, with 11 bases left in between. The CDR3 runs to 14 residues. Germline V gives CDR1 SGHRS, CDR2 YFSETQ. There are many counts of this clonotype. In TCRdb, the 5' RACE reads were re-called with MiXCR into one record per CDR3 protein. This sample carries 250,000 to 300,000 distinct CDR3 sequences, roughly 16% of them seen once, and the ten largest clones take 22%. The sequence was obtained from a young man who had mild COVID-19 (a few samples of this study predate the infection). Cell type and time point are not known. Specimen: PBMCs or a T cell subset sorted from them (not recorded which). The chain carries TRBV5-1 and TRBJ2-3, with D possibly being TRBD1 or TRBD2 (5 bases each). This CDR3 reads CASSLEGTGDTQYF. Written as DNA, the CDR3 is TGCGCCAGCAGCTTGGAAGGGACCGGGGATACGCAGTATTTT.